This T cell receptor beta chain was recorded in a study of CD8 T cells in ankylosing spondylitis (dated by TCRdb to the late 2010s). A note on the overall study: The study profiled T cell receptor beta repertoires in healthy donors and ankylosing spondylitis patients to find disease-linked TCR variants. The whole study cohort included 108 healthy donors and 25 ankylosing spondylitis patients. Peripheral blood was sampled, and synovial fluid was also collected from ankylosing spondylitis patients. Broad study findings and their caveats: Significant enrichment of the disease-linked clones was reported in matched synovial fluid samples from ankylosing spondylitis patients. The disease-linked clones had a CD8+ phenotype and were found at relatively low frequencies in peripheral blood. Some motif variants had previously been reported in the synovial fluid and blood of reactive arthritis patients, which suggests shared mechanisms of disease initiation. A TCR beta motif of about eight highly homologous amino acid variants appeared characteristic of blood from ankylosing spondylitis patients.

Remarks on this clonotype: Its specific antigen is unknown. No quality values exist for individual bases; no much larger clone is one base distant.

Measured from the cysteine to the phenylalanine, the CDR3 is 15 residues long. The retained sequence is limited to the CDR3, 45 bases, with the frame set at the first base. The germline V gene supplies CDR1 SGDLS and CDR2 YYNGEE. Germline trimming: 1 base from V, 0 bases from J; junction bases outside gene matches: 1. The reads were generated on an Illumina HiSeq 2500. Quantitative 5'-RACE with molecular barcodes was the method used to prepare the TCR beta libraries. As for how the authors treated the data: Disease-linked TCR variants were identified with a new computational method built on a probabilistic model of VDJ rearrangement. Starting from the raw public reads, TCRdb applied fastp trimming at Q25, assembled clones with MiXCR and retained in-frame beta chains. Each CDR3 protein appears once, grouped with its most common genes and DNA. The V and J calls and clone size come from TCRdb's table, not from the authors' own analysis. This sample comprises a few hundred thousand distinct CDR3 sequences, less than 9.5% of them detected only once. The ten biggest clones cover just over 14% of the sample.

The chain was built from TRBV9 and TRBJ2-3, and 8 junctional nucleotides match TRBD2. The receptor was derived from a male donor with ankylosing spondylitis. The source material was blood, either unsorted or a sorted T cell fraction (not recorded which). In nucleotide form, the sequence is TGTGCCAGCAGCGTACGGGAGGGGAGCACAGATACGCAGTATTTT. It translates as CASSVREGSTDTQYF.